This TCR beta chain was captured by sequencing in a study of blood T cell repertoires in COVID-19. About the study: From the United States, Italy and Spain came samples of acute and convalescent COVID-19. The analysed material was cDNA or gDNA that came from T cells, B-cell-depleted T cells, or PBMCs.

TCRdb keeps only in-frame clones here, not all; method: immunoSEQ multiplex PCR. The sample contains fewer than 250,000 clones, nearly 90% of which appear only once. The V gene's germline CDR1 is SGHRS and CDR2 YFSETQ. V was pared by 0 bases and J by 5 bases, with 13 bases between. The CDR3 spans 15 residues. This chain links TRBV5-1 with TRBJ2-3; D is unclear. The sequencing sample was made of PBMCs or T cells enriched from blood (not recorded which). The receptor comes from a man younger than 45 who had recovered from COVID-19. The CDR3 region is CASSLGGRPVDTQYF. The CDR3 DNA follows: TGCGCCAGCAGCTTGGGTGGCAGGCCAGTAGATACGCAGTATTTT.